One and the same sample provided the 18 T cell receptor beta chains below, sequenced in a study of T cells expressing NK-cell markers. TCRdb re-called the 5' RACE reads and catalogs CDR3 proteins one per entry, DNA excluded. The repertoire table contains roughly 23,000 distinct CDR3 sequences. The specimen sequenced was blood T cells: a sorted CD56 or NKG2C T cell subset, CD4+ or CD8+ T cells, or bulk PBMC T cells (not recorded which). Receptor source: a man aged 18-75 years in good health.

CDR3 amino acids: CSVGQNRGREQFF. The chain carries TRBV29-1 and TRBJ2-1; TCRdb proposes TRBD1, but this gene call is untestable without DNA. The CDR3 runs to 13 residues. CDR1 and CDR2 from the germline V gene are SQVTM and ANQGSEA.

The chain combines TRBV4-3 with TRBJ1-6. Germline CDR1 LGHNA, CDR2 YSLEER. CDR3 length equals 16 residues. CDR3 sequence: CASSQALGSKNSPLHF.

The V gene is TRBV21-1, the J gene TRBJ2-7; TCRdb picks TRBD1, but there is no DNA to check that call. TRBV21-1 is classified as a pseudogene. The CDR3 has 15 residues. The CDR3 here is CASAYSGAPLYEQYF.

The genes are TRBV11-2 and TRBJ2-1; TCRdb lists TRBD2, though no DNA is available to test this call. The CDR3 is 15 amino acids. Germline V gene sequence: CDR1 SGHAT, CDR2 FQNNGV. The CDR3 sequence: CASSLVGLAGNEQFF.

This sequence joins TRBV27 and TRBJ2-7; there is no DNA to check the TCRdb D call of TRBD1. There are 13 residues in the CDR3. Germline V lookup: CDR1 MNHEY, CDR2 SMNVEV (reference sequence). CDR3 residues: CASSYRTGVEQYF.

The CDR3 is CSAQGASNSPLHF. The V and J genes are TRBV20-1 and TRBJ1-6; with no DNA, the TCRdb D assignment of TRBD1 cannot be verified. The CDR3 runs to 13 residues. From germline, CDR1 is DFQATT and CDR2 SNEGSKA (reference sequence).

J is TRBJ2-1 and V is TRBV6-2 or TRBV6-3; the D call from TCRdb, TRBD1, cannot be confirmed without DNA. The germline V gene has CDR1 MNHEY and CDR2 SVGEGT. This CDR3 has 16 amino acids. CDR3 residues: CASSYDRAKNNNEQFF.

This chain joins TRBV20-1 and TRBJ1-2. Germline values: CDR1 DFQATT, CDR2 SNEGSKA (reference sequence). The CDR3 has 15 residues. This chain's CDR3 is CSAEQRARHHYGYTF.

V is TRBV7-2 and J is TRBJ2-1; no DNA is available, so the TRBD1 call from TCRdb remains unchecked. The CDR3 length is 17 residues. In germline, CDR1 is SGHTA, CDR2 FQGNSA. The CDR3 loop reads CASSLKGGGVLYNEQFF.

The chain recombines TRBV30 with TRBJ2-6; TCRdb gives TRBD1 as the D gene, but with no DNA this cannot be confirmed. The V gene's germline CDR1 is GTSNPN and CDR2 SVGIG (reference sequence). The CDR3 extends over 14 amino acids. CDR3 residues: CAWIPPTVKAVLTF.

This clonotype is classed as medium-sized by frequency. The chain carries TRBV25-1 and TRBJ2-3; TCRdb's assignment of TRBD2 cannot be checked, as there is no DNA. The germline V gene encodes CDR1 MGHDK and CDR2 SYGVNS. The CDR3 is 17 residues long. CDR3 in amino acids: CASSDGVAGGDTDTQYF.

CDR3 sequence reads: CASSPPRRLSNTEAFF. V usage is TRBV6-1 and J usage is TRBJ1-1. The CDR3 is made up of 16 amino acids. Germline values: CDR1 MNHNS, CDR2 SASEGT.

V is TRBV20-1 and J is TRBJ2-1; TCRdb gives TRBD1 as the D gene, but with no DNA this cannot be confirmed. Germline CDR1 DFQATT, CDR2 SNEGSKA (reference sequence). The CDR3 loop spans 17 amino acids. CDR3 in amino acids: CSARFTTGAGEYNEQFF.

The genes are TRBV27 and TRBJ2-3. Germline assignment: CDR1 MNHEY and CDR2 SMNVEV (reference sequence). The CDR3 extends over 13 amino acids. CDR3: CASSFASTDTQYF.

The chain employs TRBV20-1 and TRBJ2-3; the D call of TRBD2 rests on TCRdb alone, since no DNA is present to check it. This CDR3 is 15 amino acids long. From germline, CDR1 is DFQATT and CDR2 SNEGSKA (reference sequence). The CDR3 reads CSAGGAGGTADTQYF.

This chain links TRBV11-2 with TRBJ2-5; the D call from TCRdb, TRBD1, cannot be confirmed without DNA. CDR3 length: 16 residues. CDR1 and CDR2 from the germline V gene are SGHAT and FQNNGV. The CDR3 loop is CASSLERGALKETQYF.

The chain carries TRBV11-3 and TRBJ2-5; no DNA is available, so the TRBD1 call from TCRdb remains unchecked. This CDR3 comprises 13 residues. Germline V lookup: CDR1 SGHNT, CDR2 YENEEA. This chain's CDR3 is CASITPAEETQYF.

The chain combines TRBV20-1 with TRBJ2-5; the D gene TCRdb calls, TRBD2, cannot be checked with no DNA. The CDR3 runs 15 residues. CDR1 is DFQATT and CDR2 is SNEGSKA in the germline V gene (reference sequence). The CDR3 sequence is CSARSPRVGQETQYF.